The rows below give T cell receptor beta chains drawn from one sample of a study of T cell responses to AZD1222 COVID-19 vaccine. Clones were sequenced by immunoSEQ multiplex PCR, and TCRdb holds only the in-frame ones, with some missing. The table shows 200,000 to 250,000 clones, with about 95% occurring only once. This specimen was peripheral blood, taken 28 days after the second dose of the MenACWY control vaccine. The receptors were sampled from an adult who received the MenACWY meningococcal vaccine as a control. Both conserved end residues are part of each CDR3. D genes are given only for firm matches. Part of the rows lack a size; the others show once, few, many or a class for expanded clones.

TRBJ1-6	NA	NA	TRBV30	TGTGCCTGGAGTCCGAGTAATAATTCACCCCTCCACTTT	CAWSPSNNSPLHF
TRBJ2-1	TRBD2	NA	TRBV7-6	TGTGCCAGCAGCTTAGTATCCGCGGGGGTTGTTGGGCGTGGGAATGAGCAGTTCTTC	CASSLVSAGVVGRGNEQFF
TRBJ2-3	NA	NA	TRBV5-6	TGTGCCAGCAGCTTGCAGGGGAAGACCCCTGGGATAGATACGCAGTATTTT	CASSLQGKTPGIDTQYF
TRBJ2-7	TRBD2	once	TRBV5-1	TGCGCCAGCAGCTTGGCCGGGACTAGCGGGATGTCATCCTACGAGCAGTACTTC	CASSLAGTSGMSSYEQYF
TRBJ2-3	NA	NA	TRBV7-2	TGTGCCAGCAGCCGGGACCGGCAAAGTCGCGATACGCAGTATTTT	CASSRDRQSRDTQYF
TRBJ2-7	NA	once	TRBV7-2	TGTGCCAGCAGCCATGGAGGGTTTTACGAGCAGTACTTC	CASSHGGFYEQYF
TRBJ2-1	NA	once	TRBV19	TGTGCCAGTACGGGGACGGCTCCCTTTAATGAGCAGTTCTTC	CASTGTAPFNEQFF
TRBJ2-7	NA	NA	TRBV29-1	TGCAGCGTTGAGACCAACAGGGAAAGCTCCTACGAGCAGTACTTC	CSVETNRESSYEQYF
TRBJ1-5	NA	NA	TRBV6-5	TGTGCCACCGCGACGACTTACGATAGCAATCAGCCCCAGCATTTT	CATATTYDSNQPQHF
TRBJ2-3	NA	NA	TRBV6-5	TGTGCCAGCAGTTACTCCGAGGTCAGTGGGTCAGATACGCAGTATTTT	CASSYSEVSGSDTQYF
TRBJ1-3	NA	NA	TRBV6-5	TGTGCCAGCAGTTACTCAGGCGCAGTCGGAAACACCATATATTTT	CASSYSGAVGNTIYF
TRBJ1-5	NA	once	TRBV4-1	TGCGCCAGCAGCCAAGTCGGTAGCAATCAGCCCCAGCATTTT	CASSQVGSNQPQHF
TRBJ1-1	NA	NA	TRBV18	TGTGCCAGCTCCAGGACAGAGGGCACTGAAGCTTTCTTT	CASSRTEGTEAFF
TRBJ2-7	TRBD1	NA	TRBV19	TGTGCCAGTAGTCCGGGACAGGGCGTCTACGAGCAGTACTTC	CASSPGQGVYEQYF
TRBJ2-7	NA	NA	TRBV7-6	TGTGCCAGCAGCTCCGACAGAGTCGAGCAGTACTTC	CASSSDRVEQYF
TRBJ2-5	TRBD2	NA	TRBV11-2	TGTGCCAGCAGCTTAAGGCCAGCGGGAGAAGAGACCCAGTACTTC	CASSLRPAGEETQYF
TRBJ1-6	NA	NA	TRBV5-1	TGCGCCAGCAGCTTAACGGCAGGGAATTCACCCCTCCACTTT	CASSLTAGNSPLHF
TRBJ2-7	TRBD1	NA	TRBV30	TGTGCCTGGAGAAGACAGGGGGCTCGGGTATACGAGCAGTACTTC	CAWRRQGARVYEQYF
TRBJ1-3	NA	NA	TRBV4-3	TGCGCCAGCAGCCCAAAGGGCCTCTCTGGAAACACCATATATTTT	CASSPKGLSGNTIYF
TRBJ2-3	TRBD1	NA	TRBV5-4	TGTGCCAGCAGCCCTGGACAGGGCACAGATACGCAGTATTTT	CASSPGQGTDTQYF
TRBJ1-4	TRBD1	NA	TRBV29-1	TGCAGCGTCGACCCAGGGGGAACTAATGAAAAACTGTTTTTT	CSVDPGGTNEKLFF
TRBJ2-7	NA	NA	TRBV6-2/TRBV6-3	TGTGCCAGCAGTTACTCACAAACCGAAATCTCCTACGAGCAGTACTTC	CASSYSQTEISYEQYF
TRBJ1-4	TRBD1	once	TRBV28	TGTGCCAGCAGCCGACCCGGACAGGGGGCGTCGGCTAATGAAAAACTGTTTTTT	CASSRPGQGASANEKLFF
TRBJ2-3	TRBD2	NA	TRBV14	TGTGCCAGCAACCCGACTAGCGGGAGCACAGATACGCAGTATTTT	CASNPTSGSTDTQYF
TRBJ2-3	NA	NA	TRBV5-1	TGCGCCAGCAGCTTACGGGGCAGCACAGATACGCAGTATTTT	CASSLRGSTDTQYF
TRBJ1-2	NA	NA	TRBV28	TGTGCCAGCAGCCTGCTCAGGGACGTGGTGGGTGGCTACACCTTC	CASSLLRDVVGGYTF
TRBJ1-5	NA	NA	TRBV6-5	TGTGCCAGCAGTCCCCAATTGGGGAGCAATCAGCCCCAGCATTTT	CASSPQLGSNQPQHF